This TCR beta chain stems from a study of blood T cell repertoires in COVID-19 (dated by TCRdb to about 2020). Regarding the research as a whole: The collaborator samples originated in the United States, Italy and Spain and spanned the acute and convalescent phases of COVID-19. Sample metadata almost always included a de-identified subject ID, COVID-19 status, age in years and sex. The samples were drawn from the first 160 participants of the ongoing ImmuneRACE study and from some 1,300 subjects provided by 6 global collaborators. The material from the prospective study consisted of cDNA or gDNA derived from T cells, B-cell-depleted T cells, or PBMCs. HLA class I and class II types, where available, came from metadata supplied by the sample provider rather than from assay-based typing. Deeply sampled blood TCRbeta repertoires from subjects exposed to, actively infected with, or recovered from COVID-19 were included in the dataset. The repertoires were released in a freely available public database intended as a resource for research on the immune response to SARS-CoV-2.

Results the study describes overall, beyond this receptor: The quantity of clinical and demographic metadata differed by source and by participant and was supplied without curation.

The germline V gene sets CDR1 to MGHDK and CDR2 to SYGVNS. The V end gives up 4 bases and the J end 5 bases, leaving 5 bases in the junction not matched to a gene. The CDR3 measures 14 amino acids from cysteine to phenylalanine. Just CDR3 DNA is preserved here, 42 bases in frame from base 1. Collaborating institutions collected whole blood in K2EDTA tubes following their own protocols. For TCRbeta analysis, collaborators shipped samples in one of three forms: frozen whole blood, isolated PBMCs, or DNA extracted from either of those sample types. The immunoSEQ Assay, a bias-controlled multiplex PCR, was used to amplify TCRbeta CDR3 regions from genomic DNA. Per the source publication's procedure: The number of nucleated cells in each sample was estimated by amplification of reference gene primers within the assay. To quantify the absolute abundance of each unique TCRbeta CDR3 rearrangement, sequence reads were collapsed and filtered. For each sample, productive Simpson clonality was calculated as the square root of Simpson's diversity index over productive rearrangements. TCRdb limited this immuneACCESS table to in-frame rearrangements with V and J called. A share of clones is missing; checked studies link under half to unresolved V genes, and the rest is unexplained. The V and J calls and clone size were taken over from that table, and D and trimming were inferred from the DNA. The sample table holds about 52,000 clones, of which roughly 88% were seen once. Of the sample, under 30% falls within the top ten clones.

As concerns this clone: The antigen it binds to is not known. Per-base qualities were not stored, and no clone one base away is much larger.

The chain is encoded by TRBV25-1 joined to TRBJ1-3, and 7 bases in between align with TRBD1. Sequencing used peripheral blood. This sequence was found in a woman older than 75 with acute or convalescent COVID-19. The CDR3 protein sequence reads: CASSATGSRNTIYF. The DNA sequence is as follows: TGTGCCAGCAGTGCGACAGGGTCTCGAAACACCATATATTTT.